This entry features one T cell receptor beta chain sequence. Its antigen target is currently unknown. Within one base of it there is no much larger clone, and no base qualities were kept. Libraries were made using the immunoSEQ multiplex PCR assay. For the multiplex PCR, a mixture combining 60 forward primers for TCR Vbeta segments and 13 reverse primers for TCR Jbeta segments was used. The CDR3 region of rearranged TCR beta genes was amplified from genomic DNA with a multiplex PCR assay. On the Illumina HiSeq System, the amplified TCR beta libraries were sequenced as 87-base-pair reads. The study's processing was this. A later analysis counted tens of millions of unique TCR beta chains across the 666 repertoires, and 10 million to 12 million of these chains were shared by at least two donors. Raw reads were error-corrected and collapsed into unique sequences with a nearest-neighbor algorithm that merged closely related sequences to remove PCR and sequencing errors. V, D and J gene segments were assigned by aligning CDR3 sequences to IMGT reference sequences. For a sequence to be retained, a match of at least six nucleotides to both a V gene segment and a J gene segment was required. Rearrangements were classified as productive when the CDR3 lacked stop codons and remained in frame with V and J, and all other rearrangements were classified as non-productive. CDR3 was defined by IMGT convention, running from the second conserved V-encoded cysteine to the conserved J-encoded phenylalanine. In an earlier analysis of around 540 of the donors, sequences lacking an unambiguous match to a single V gene segment were excluded. An earlier analysis of a few hundred of the donors classified V segments as functional when productive rearrangements were above 56.7% and as segregating when the standard deviation between donors was above 5%. A statistical classification framework was built for diagnosing cytomegalovirus status from the catalog of TCR beta chain sequences. V and J gene assignment, in a later analysis, came from comparing TCR nucleotide sequences with IMGT/GENE-DB human TR gene sequences. A later analysis assigned CDR3 sequences and most-parsimonious VDJ recombination scenarios with the TCRdist pipeline. In a later analysis, each TCR beta chain was defined by its CDR3 amino acid sequence together with its V-gene family, and reads lacking a unique V-gene family were excluded. To address suspected cross-contamination and a sequencing artifact, a later analysis removed around 600 highly shared, low-generation-probability nucleotide sequences. In a later analysis, a clonal expansion index for each public chain was calculated from normalized within-repertoire ranks of inferred template counts. In a later analysis, generation probabilities were computed using a VDJ recombination model fitted to out-of-frame rearrangements, and the results were checked against IGoR. In a later analysis, hypergeometric tests were used to score TCR-TCR, TCR-HLA and TCR-CMV co-occurrence, with a repertoire-size bias correction applied to TCR pairs. A later analysis estimated false discovery rates by permuting HLA or CMV assignments 20 times. A later analysis grouped co-occurring TCRs with DBSCAN, adding TCRdist sequence similarity when clustering within HLA-allele-positive subsets. Repertoires with fewer than 30,000 or more than 120,000 public chains were left out of co-occurrence clustering, as were about five repertoires with anomalous nucleotide sharing. TCRdb took this table from immuneACCESS and kept in-frame rearrangements with V and J called. Such tables lack part of the clones; where checked against another copy, unresolved V genes explain under half of the gap, and the rest is unexplained. That table furnishes V, J and clone size, whereas the DNA furnished D and trimming. The table for this sample lists roughly 56,000 clones; around 87% of them were counted only once. The ten biggest clones cover less than 1.5% of the sample.

This sample was taken from a study of cytomegalovirus exposure and HLA in healthy donors (dated by TCRdb to about 2017). At the level of the whole study: According to an earlier analysis of a few hundred of the donors, about 179 million T cells yielded over 90 million unique TCR beta sequences and more than 250 Gb of sequence data. Around 320 gigabases of sequencing data and 70 million to 85 million unique TCR sequences were included in an early release covering 500 to 750 HLA-typed donors. Of the roughly 400 genotyped donors, approximately 82% fell in the genetic ancestry cluster associated with self-reported Caucasian donors. The study was designed to test whether signatures of past pathogen exposure could be identified by cataloging public T cell receptors. The study profiled the T cell repertoires of hundreds of subjects by immunosequencing and related them to cytomegalovirus serostatus. In addition to the first cohort of around 670 subjects, a separate validation cohort of over 90 different subjects was used. To predict cytomegalovirus infection status, the study combined high-throughput TCR immunosequencing, statistical association of individual TCRs with disease status, and machine learning. A later analysis re-examined previously published TCR beta repertoires from 600 to 700 donors and added high-resolution HLA genotyping to investigate patterns of TCR occurrence. In the later analysis, no new phenotypic data were used to find candidate immune exposures; instead, reliance was placed on TCR beta sequences and their occurrence across donors. An earlier analysis of fewer than 750 of the donors used high-throughput TCR beta sequencing to judge whether each TCR beta V gene segment behaved as functional or pseudogenic. Donor age, sex, ethnicity and CMV serostatus were compiled together with the repertoire data. A later genetic analysis took genome-wide SNP genotypes for 398 of the 666 donors and used that subset as a discovery cohort. All discovery cohort repertoires had been generated using a single sequencing platform. Class I and class II HLA loci were covered by the typing at four-digit resolution. Typing coverage differed by locus: A, B, C, DRB1 and DQB1 were typed in about 620-630 donors, DQA1 in 522, DPA1 in some 570, and DPB1 in roughly 450. About five DR-DQ haplotypes were treated as single units for association and clustering because of strong linkage in the cohort. On average, roughly 240,000 unique TCR beta nucleotide sequences were sequenced per donor among a few hundred genotyped donors of the cohort, with about 17% of those sequences being non-productive. Paper-wide results and their limitations: The authors suggested that the approach could potentially be extended to other disease states and immunological phenotypes. Most TCR sequences were observed very rarely across donors, whereas some public TCRs were present in many individuals. A later analysis found that most CMV-associated TCR beta chains appeared HLA-restricted, with HLA associations seemingly driven largely by CMV exposure. A cluster of highly shared sequence variants was judged likely to be a technical artifact of the sequencing pipeline. A few of the identified cytomegalovirus-associated TCR beta chains were confirmed in vitro to be specific for cytomegalovirus antigens. A total of 150 to 200 TCR beta chains were listed by the study as associated with cytomegalovirus. Because the 87-base-pair reads could not distinguish some IMGT-functional V segments, including TRBV6-2 and TRBV6-3, those segments were excluded. A further reported finding was that TCR beta sequences accurately predicted the HLA-A and HLA-B alleles for most subjects in the first cohort. Because HLA typing was unavailable for some donors at each locus, only the typed subset was used in association tests. A later genetic analysis associated a missense DCLRE1C variant with V-gene and J-gene trimming of TCR beta chains, and an independent cohort replicated the association. The cohort was sequenced for TCR beta chains only, and without alpha or paired-chain data the features that could be detected were limited. A later analysis reported that several top co-occurrence clusters appeared linked to parvovirus B19, influenza, CMV and Epstein-Barr virus. Sequencing depth was assumed to be roughly uniform across donors in the presence/absence analyses, though that assumption may not hold. In an earlier analysis of 587 of the donors, most TCR beta V segments appeared in productive rearrangements about 87% or about 30% of the time, broadly matching IMGT annotations. Cytomegalovirus status was reported to be diagnosed by the classifier with high specificity and sensitivity in both the original and validation cohorts. Compared with the roughly 600-donor mean, donors in an Asian-associated ancestry cluster had fewer N-insertions in productive TCRs, according to a later genetic analysis. Immune exposure information for the cohort was limited to CMV serostatus. When HLA alleles, especially DR and DQ, strongly co-occurred, attributing TCR associations to individual alleles was difficult. A later analysis found that HLA-associated TCR beta chains were more clonally expanded and had lower generation probabilities than equally common non-associated chains. The earlier analysis of almost 600 of the donors excluded approximately 17 rarely observed V segments, including chromosome 9 orphons, because counts were too low. In a later analysis, 16,951 TCR beta sequences were associated with specific HLA alleles at a false discovery rate of 0.05. Linkage disequilibrium might explain the correlated functional status among segregating V segments, but an unknown experimental factor could not be ruled out. In a later analysis, TCR association rates were found to vary across HLA loci, with the most associated TCRs seen for DRB1 alleles and the fewest for HLA-C alleles.

The cohort consisted of hundreds of healthy bone marrow donors. At the time of sampling, all cohort members were nominally healthy, though unrecorded immune exposures were likely present. The donor tested CMV seronegative, placing the donor among the 350 to 400 seronegative members of the cohort. Each donor provided a peripheral blood sample, and peripheral blood mononuclear cells were used for TCR beta sequencing. The Qiagen DNeasy Blood Extraction Kit was used to extract genomic DNA from the blood cell samples. V is reduced by 6 bases and J by 0 bases, leaving a spacing of 9 bases between them. The germline V gene supplies CDR1 MNHEY and CDR2 SVGAGI. The CDR3 goes from the cysteine to the phenylalanine over 15 residues. Kept here is only the CDR3 DNA, which spans 45 bases and is read in frame from base 1.

The source is a man between 18 and 29 years old in good health and CMV-seronegative. Material for sequencing was PBMCs. The sequence is built from TRBV6-5 and TRBJ1-6; the D gene cannot be resolved reliably. The CDR3 amino acid sequence is: CASSPPGSYNSPLHF. The sequenced DNA is TGTGCCAGCAGCCCCCCGGGCTCCTATAATTCACCCCTCCACTTT.